These 9 T cell receptor beta chains share one sample of origin, sequenced in a study of blood T cell repertoires in COVID-19 (dated by TCRdb to about 2020). The library relied on the immunoSEQ multiplex PCR assay. TCRdb re-hosts the immuneACCESS table, in-frame sequences only. Its copies lack some clones; in the studies checked, an unresolved V gene accounts for under half of them, and the cause for the rest is not known. The sample data list about 59,000 clones, and approximately 80% of these were observed just once. Nearly 10% of the sample lies in the top ten. Sequenced sample: peripheral blood. The source is a human donor in a cohort sampled during active COVID-19.

The rearrangement uses TRBV2 and TRBJ1-4; 10 nucleotides agree with TRBD1. Germline V lookup: CDR1 SNHLY, CDR2 FYNNEI. This CDR3 is 15 amino acids long. V was clipped by 8 bases and J by 5 bases; unmatched bases: 8. The CDR3 nucleotides are TGTGCCAGCGGAAGACAGGGGGCCCCAAATGAAAAACTGTTTTTT. This encodes CASGRQGAPNEKLFF.

The rearrangement links TRBV11-2 to TRBJ2-5, with D possibly matching TRBD1 (6 bases). Germline CDR1 and CDR2: SGHAT and FQNNGV. Trimming took off 5 bases at V and 5 bases at J, with 18 bases between the two ends. The CDR3 consists of 15 residues. The CDR3 loop is CASSPNRGSGETQYF. The CDR3 nucleotides are TGTGCCAGCAGCCCCAATAGGGGGTCCGGGGAGACCCAGTACTTC.

As concerns this clone: The same CDR3 also results from other DNA sequences found in this sample. The V call is TRBV20-1, the J call TRBJ2-7, with TRBD1 matching over 9 bases. Germline loops: CDR1 DFQATT, CDR2 SNEGSKA (reference sequence). The trim removed 3 bases at V and 3 bases at J, leaving 9 bases unmatched. CDR3 length: 15 residues. CDR3 loop: CSASVPGQGHYEQYF. Written as DNA, the CDR3 is TGCAGTGCTAGTGTACCGGGACAGGGTCACTACGAGCAGTACTTC.

The chain is built from TRBV15 and TRBJ2-3, with 7 positions matching TRBD2. The J segment lost 2 bases and the V segment lost 5 bases, leaving 10 bases of the junction unmatched. The CDR3 length is 16 residues. CDR1 LNHNV and CDR2 YYDKDF come from the germline V gene (reference sequence). CDR3 region: CATSGNPGLITDTQYF. The DNA of the CDR3 is TGTGCCACCAGCGGGAACCCGGGACTAATCACAGATACGCAGTATTTT.

The chain links TRBV4-1 to TRBJ2-5; a weak D match, TRBD2 (6 bases). The CDR3 consists of 17 residues. The germline gives CDR1 MGHRA, CDR2 YSYEKL. V was shortened by 3 bases and J by 7 bases, with 24 bases between the two germline ends. CDR3 sequence reads: CASSQGDRAGHGGTQYF. CDR3 coding DNA: TGCGCCAGCAGCCAGGGGGATCGGGCGGGCCACGGGGGGACCCAGTACTTC.

The V gene is TRBV7-9, the J gene TRBJ2-7, with D maybe TRBD2 (5 bases). Germline V lookup: CDR1 SEHNR, CDR2 FQNEAQ (reference sequence). Trimming took off 5 bases at V and 4 bases at J, with 18 bases between the two ends. The CDR3 is 15 amino acids. This CDR3 is CASSPSTPTGYEQYF. The CDR3 region has the DNA TGTGCCAGCAGCCCTTCGACCCCGACGGGGTACGAGCAGTACTTC. Using reference TRBV7-9 and TRBJ2-7 for the parts outside the CDR3, the full variable domain is DTGVSQNPRHKITKRGQNVTFRCDPISEHNRLYWYRQTLGQGPEFLTYFQNEAQLEKSRLLSDRFSAERPKGSFSTLEIQRTEQGDSAMYLCASSPSTPTGYEQYFGPGTRLTVT.

This chain links TRBV5-4 with TRBJ1-1; 8 positions agree with TRBD1. CDR3 length equals 14 residues. J gave up 1 base and V 4 bases, and 3 bases lay outside the gene matches. Germline lookup yields CDR1 SGHNT and CDR2 YYREEE (reference sequence). The CDR3 spells CASSLDRANTEAFF. CDR3 bases: TGTGCCAGCAGCCTGGACAGGGCGAACACTGAAGCTTTCTTT.

This chain uses TRBV5-5 with TRBJ2-1, with TRBD2 identical over 15 bases. CDR1 and CDR2 (germline): SGHKS, YYEKEE (reference sequence). The CDR3 is 17 residues long. With 4 bases clipped from V and 9 bases from J, the junction kept 11 bases outside the gene matches. The CDR3 bases are TGTGCCAGCAGCCAAGGACTAGCGGGAGGGCCAGAGGGTGAGCAGTTCTTC. Protein: CASSQGLAGGPEGEQFF.

The chain has TRBV30 and TRBJ2-7, with 7 bases identical to TRBD2. J lost 5 bases, V lost 2 bases, and 9 bases had no gene match. Germline V gene data show CDR1 as GTSNPN and CDR2 as SVGIG (reference sequence). This CDR3 has 14 residues. This chain's CDR3 is CAWSRPGGMNEQYF. The DNA of the CDR3 is TGTGCCTGGAGTCGACCGGGAGGAATGAACGAGCAGTACTTC.